The 9 T cell receptor beta chains listed next were all sequenced from one sample in a study of beta chain features in type 1 diabetes. The entirety of the isolated RNA underwent reverse transcription, so expressed TCRB transcripts were sequenced. The method was immunoSEQ multiplex PCR; TCRdb's version includes in-frame clones alone and lacks a portion of them. The sample contains a few hundred thousand clones, 14% of which appear only once. The sample consisted of central memory CD4+ T cells from blood. The receptors here all came from a man aged 25-45 years in good health.

This rearrangement joins TRBV10-1 to TRBJ1-1; D is unclear. CDR3 length: 13 amino acids. The germline gives CDR1 WNHNN, CDR2 SYGVQD (reference sequence). V was shortened by 4 bases and J by 1 base, with 7 bases between the two germline ends. The CDR3 reads CASSGGSNTEAFF. The DNA of the CDR3 is TGCGCCAGCAGTGGCGGTTCGAACACTGAAGCTTTCTTT.

In this sample, this clone turned up a few times. The chain is built from TRBV4-3 and TRBJ1-1, with D hard to call. Germline-derived CDR1 and CDR2 are LGHNA and YSLEER. CDR3 size: 16 residues. Trimming pared 2 bases from V and 2 bases from J, leaving 15 bases between. The CDR3 DNA reads as TGCGCCAGCAGCCAAATAGGACGGGTGCTCAACACTGAAGCTTTCTTT. It encodes CASSQIGRVLNTEAFF.

The chain joins TRBV5-8 to TRBJ1-6, with D unclear. Germline CDR1 SGHTS, CDR2 YDEGEE. The CDR3 loop spans 15 amino acids. Trimming shortened V by 5 bases and J by 4 bases, and 13 bases separated the two germline ends. DNA of the CDR3: TGTGCCAGCAGATTTGAACAGCTGTATAATTCACCCCTCCACTTT. Encoded protein: CASRFEQLYNSPLHF.

In this sample, this clone turned up a few times. V gene TRBV7-9 combines with J gene TRBJ1-4; 9 bases are shared with TRBD1. The V segment lost 3 bases and the J segment 8 bases; nucleotides outside the gene matches: 1. The CDR3 contains 13 residues. Germline CDR1 SEHNR, CDR2 FQNEAQ (reference sequence). This chain's CDR3 is CASSFGTGEKLFF. The CDR3 nucleotides read TGTGCCAGCAGCTTTGGGACAGGGGAAAAACTGTTTTTT.

The rearrangement joins TRBV30 to TRBJ1-1, with 9 bases fitting TRBD1. V was pared by 5 bases and J by 3 bases, with 4 bases of the junction left unmatched. Germline V CDR1 and CDR2: GTSNPN, SVGIG (reference sequence). The CDR3 spans 13 residues. In DNA, the CDR3 is TGTGCCTGGGGGACAGGGCTGGACACTGAAGCTTTCTTT. Its protein is CAWGTGLDTEAFF.

V usage is TRBV6-5 and J usage is TRBJ1-1; possibly TRBD1 for D (5 bases). Trimming stripped 7 bases from V and 3 bases from J, with 15 bases between. From germline, CDR1 is MNHEY and CDR2 SVGAGI. The CDR3 contains 14 residues. CDR3 residues: CASKVPGWDTEAFF. CDR3 DNA sequence: TGTGCCAGCAAAGTTCCAGGGTGGGACACTGAAGCTTTCTTT.

The V gene is TRBV6-6, the J gene TRBJ2-7; 14 bases are shared with TRBD2. Germline CDR1 is MNHNY and CDR2 is SVGAGI (reference sequence). CDR3 length equals 16 residues. The CDR3 DNA reads TGTCATTGGGGGACTAGCGGGAGAAGAACCTACTACGAGCAGTACGTC. As protein: CHWGTSGRRTYYEQYV.

This clone was detected many times. CDR3 sequence (DNA): TGTGCCAGCAGTGATCAACGGACGCAGTATTTT. This encodes CASSDQRTQYF. This chain connects TRBV6-1 to TRBJ2-3, with D unresolved. Per the germline V gene, CDR1 is MNHNS and CDR2 is SASEGT. V lost 3 bases and J 9 bases, leaving 7 bases between the germline ends. This CDR3 is built from 11 residues.

V usage is TRBV6-5 and J usage is TRBJ2-7; D is possibly TRBD1 (6 bases). This CDR3 spans 14 amino acids. Germline CDR1 is MNHEY and CDR2 is SVGAGI. V lost 11 bases and J 1 base, leaving 18 bases between the germline ends. The DNA for the CDR3 is TGTGCCCCACGGGGTGAGGACAGTTCCTACGAGCAGTACGTC. It encodes CAPRGEDSSYEQYV.